This T cell receptor (beta chain) derives from a study of shared clonotypes between healthy human individuals. Turning to the study itself: Each donor had three CD4 naive, three CD4 memory, two CD8 naive and one CD8 memory plate.

Sequencing was performed with immunoSEQ multiplex PCR; in TCRdb, only in-frame clones are kept and a portion is missing. The sample yields 1.5 million to 2.5 million clones, over 85% seen once. Terminally differentiated effector memory CD45RA+ cells were excluded from the naive CD8 cells, which were CD45RO-negative and positively selected for CCR7. The germline gives CDR1 SGHVS, CDR2 FNYEAQ. Trimming pared 2 bases from V and 8 bases from J, leaving 16 bases between. The CDR3 totals 15 residues. The receptor was derived from a man younger than 35 in good health. The material sequenced was naive CD8+ T cells sorted from blood. This rearrangement joins TRBV7-6 to TRBJ2-1, with no clear D. The CDR3 loop is CASSLSSSSSDEQFF. DNA of the CDR3: TGTGCCAGCAGCTTAAGCAGCTCATCCTCCGATGAGCAGTTCTTC. Full variable domain (missing parts from reference TRBV7-6 and TRBJ2-1): GAGVSQSPRYKVTKRGQDVALRCDPISGHVSLYWYRQALGQGPEFLTYFNYEAQQDKSGLPNDRFSAERPEGSISTLTIQRTEQRDSAMYRCASSLSSSSSDEQFFGPGTRLTVL.